These 4 T cell receptor beta chains originate from one sample sequenced in a study of cytomegalovirus exposure and HLA in healthy donors. Here immunoSEQ multiplex PCR was the method, and the copy in TCRdb shows in-frame clones only, minus some. Among about 150,000 clones listed, about 88% were seen once. The sequenced sample consisted of PBMCs. These receptors all stem from a man younger than 35 in good health and CMV-seropositive.

The chain uses TRBV19 and TRBJ1-1; 7 nucleotides line up with TRBD1. The CDR3 has 14 amino acids. J lost 1 base, V lost 7 bases, and 6 bases had no gene match. CDR1 and CDR2 from the germline V gene are LNHDA and SQIVND (reference sequence). CDR3 coding DNA: TGTGCCAGTATTCCGACAGGGTCGAACACTGAAGCTTTCTTT. Its translation: CASIPTGSNTEAFF.

The CDR3 region is CASSPTSRIGELFF. DNA for the CDR3: TGTGCCAGCAGCCCTACCTCACGTATCGGGGAGCTGTTTTTT. V is TRBV11-2 and J is TRBJ2-2; no definite D call. The CDR3 covers 14 residues. V dropped 5 bases and J dropped 7 bases, with 14 bases sitting between them. Germline V CDR1 and CDR2: SGHAT, FQNNGV.

This clone was counted once. CDR3 sequence: CASSRGLASGMNNEQFF. DNA of the CDR3: TGTGCCAGCAGTCGAGGCTTGGCTAGCGGGATGAACAATGAGCAGTTCTTC. This chain uses TRBV19 with TRBJ2-1; TRBD2 matches 9 bases. The CDR3 is 17 amino acids. Germline V gives CDR1 LNHDA, CDR2 SQIVND (reference sequence). V gave up 9 bases and J gave up 5 bases; unmatched junction bases: 17.

This clone was observed once. With a far larger clone one base away, a read error is the likely cause. The chain uses TRBV6-5 and TRBJ1-6; weak D call: TRBD1 (6 bases). This CDR3 region has 15 residues. CDR1 MNHEY and CDR2 SVGAGI come from the germline V gene. CDR3 loop: CASSSSQGRDSPFHF. For the CDR3, the DNA is TGTGCCAGCAGTTCCTCACAGGGCCGGGATTCACCCTTCCACTTT.